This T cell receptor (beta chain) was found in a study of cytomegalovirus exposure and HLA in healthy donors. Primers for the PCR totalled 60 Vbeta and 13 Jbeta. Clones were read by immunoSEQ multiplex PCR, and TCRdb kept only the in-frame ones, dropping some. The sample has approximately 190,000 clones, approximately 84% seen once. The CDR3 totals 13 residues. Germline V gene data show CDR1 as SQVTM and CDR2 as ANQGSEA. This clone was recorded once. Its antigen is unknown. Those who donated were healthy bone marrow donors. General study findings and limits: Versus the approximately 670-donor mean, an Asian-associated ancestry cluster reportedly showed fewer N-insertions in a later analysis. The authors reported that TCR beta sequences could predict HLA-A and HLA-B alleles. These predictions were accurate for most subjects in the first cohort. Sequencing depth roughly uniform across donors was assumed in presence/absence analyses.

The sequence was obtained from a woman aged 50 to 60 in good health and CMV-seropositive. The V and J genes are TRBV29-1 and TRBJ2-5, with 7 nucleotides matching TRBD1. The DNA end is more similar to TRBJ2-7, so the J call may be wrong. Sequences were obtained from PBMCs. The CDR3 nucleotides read TGCAGCGTTGCTGGGCAGGGGGTCTACGAGCAGTACTTC. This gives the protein CSVAGQGVYEQYF.